A selection of T cell receptor beta chains follows, all from one sample in a study of control samples from healthy donors and cancer patients. Assay: immunoSEQ multiplex PCR; the TCRdb copy retains only in-frame clones and omits some. The data hold around 55,000 clones, with 88% observed a single time. What was sequenced was blood. Receptors were obtained from a man between 50 and 59 years old in good health. The CDR3 runs from the conserved cysteine through the conserved F or W. The D gene is left open where the match is weak. Clone size is given for some rows only: seen once, a few or many times, or a class if the clone is expanded.

j_call	d_call	v_call	clone_size	cdr3_nt	cdr3_aa
TRBJ1-4	.	TRBV30	.	TGTGCCTGGACCAGGGGACGTGGGGAAAAACTGTTTTTT	CAWTRGRGEKLFF
TRBJ2-7	.	TRBV11-2	once	TGTGCCAGCAGCTTAGGAGGGACGATCTACGAGCAGTACTTC	CASSLGGTIYEQYF
TRBJ1-1	.	TRBV18	.	TGTGCCAGCTCACCGGGAAGGGGAGGTGAAGCTTTCTTT	CASSPGRGGEAFF
TRBJ2-7	.	TRBV11-2	.	TGTGCCAGCAGCTTAGATCGAGGCTATATTTCCCCCTACGAGCAGTACTTC	CASSLDRGYISPYEQYF
TRBJ2-7	TRBD1	TRBV11-2	few	TGTGCCAGCAGCTTATGGGGGACAGGGACCTACGAGCAGTACTTC	CASSLWGTGTYEQYF
TRBJ2-1	TRBD1	TRBV28	.	TGTGCCAGCAGTTCGCTGGGGACAGGCCACAATGAGCAGTTCTTC	CASSSLGTGHNEQFF
TRBJ2-3	.	TRBV6-5	.	TGTGCCAGCAGTTCCGGGACCCCGGGGGATACGCAGTATTTT	CASSSGTPGDTQYF
TRBJ2-7	TRBD2	TRBV11-2	.	TGTGCCAGCAGCTTAGATCCGGGGGGCTCCTACGAGCAGTACTTC	CASSLDPGGSYEQYF
TRBJ2-3	TRBD2	TRBV7-9	.	TGTGCCAGCACCCCCGGAGGACTAGCGGGAGGGACTAGCACAGATACGCAGTATTTT	CASTPGGLAGGTSTDTQYF
TRBJ2-2	TRBD1	TRBV28	.	TGTGCCAGCAGGACAGGGGGCGTTAACACCGGGGAGCTGTTTTTT	CASRTGGVNTGELFF
TRBJ1-3	.	TRBV19	once	TGTGCCAGTAGTGCCCGCGCAGGAGCAGGAGGAAACACCATATATTTT	CASSARAGAGGNTIYF
TRBJ2-7	.	TRBV4-2	once	TGTGCCAGCAGCCCCCAGGCAGAGTTGGGGCCCCACGAGCAGTACTTC	CASSPQAELGPHEQYF
TRBJ1-1	.	TRBV5-4	.	TGTGCCAGCAGCTATGACCGTAGGAACACTGAAGCTTTCTTT	CASSYDRRNTEAFF
TRBJ2-1	.	TRBV28	.	TGTGCCAGCAGCCCCAGGACGGGAAAGCACTCCTACAATGAGCAGTTCTTC	CASSPRTGKHSYNEQFF
TRBJ2-2	TRBD2	TRBV12-5	.	TGTGCTAGTGGTTTGGGAGCGGGAGGGGGGAACACCGGGGAGCTGTTTTTT	CASGLGAGGGNTGELFF
TRBJ1-4	TRBD1	TRBV6-6	.	TGTGCCAGCAGTGGAACCGGGACAGGCTCTGAAAAACTGTTTTTT	CASSGTGTGSEKLFF
TRBJ2-7	.	TRBV10-3	.	TGTGCCATCAGTGGGGTCGGGACGGACGAGCAGTACTTC	CAISGVGTDEQYF
TRBJ1-2	TRBD1	TRBV27	.	TGTGCCAGCAGTTTAACGGCAGGGGGCGCCGGTGGCTACACCTTC	CASSLTAGGAGGYTF
TRBJ2-6	.	TRBV5-1	.	TGCGCCAGCAGCGACGTTCTCCCTGGGGCCAACGTCCTGACTTTC	CASSDVLPGANVLTF
TRBJ2-4	.	TRBV5-6	.	TGTGCCAGCAGCTTGACCTTAGCCAAAAACATTCAGTACTTC	CASSLTLAKNIQYF
TRBJ1-2	.	TRBV7-9	few	TGTGCCAGCAGCCCGGACAGCCATGGCTACACCTTC	CASSPDSHGYTF
TRBJ2-5	.	TRBV6-1	once	TGTGCCAGCAGTGAAGGCAACGCCTACCAAGAGACCCAGTACTTC	CASSEGNAYQETQYF
TRBJ2-7	.	TRBV25-1	.	TGTGCCAGCAGTGGCCCGGGGACGCGGGAGCAGTACTTC	CASSGPGTREQYF
TRBJ2-2	.	TRBV6-5	.	TGTGCCAGCAGGCCCAGGGGAACCGGGGAGCTGTTTTTT	CASRPRGTGELFF
TRBJ1-4	TRBD1	TRBV5-1	.	TGCGCCAGCAGCCCACAGGGGGCTAATGAAAAACTGTTTTTT	CASSPQGANEKLFF
TRBJ1-1	.	TRBV6-5	few	TGTGCCAGCAGTTCCCGGACTGGGAACACTGAAGCTTTCTTT	CASSSRTGNTEAFF
TRBJ2-5	TRBD2	TRBV19	.	TGTGCCAGTAGTCCCGGGACTAGCGTAGAGACCCAGTACTTC	CASSPGTSVETQYF
TRBJ1-4	.	TRBV6-5	.	TGTGCCAGCGGGGGGTTCCCTAATGAAAAACTGTTTTTT	CASGGFPNEKLFF
TRBJ2-4	.	TRBV12-3/TRBV12-4	.	TGTGCCAGCAGGCAGGGGGCCAAAAACATTCAGTACTTC	CASRQGAKNIQYF
TRBJ2-1	.	TRBV28	.	TGTGCCAGCAGTTTGGGCAGGGTGGTAGATGAGCAGTTCTTC	CASSLGRVVDEQFF
TRBJ1-4	.	TRBV10-2	.	TGCGCCAGCAGTGACCCCGCAGGGTTGAATGAAAAACTGTTTTTT	CASSDPAGLNEKLFF